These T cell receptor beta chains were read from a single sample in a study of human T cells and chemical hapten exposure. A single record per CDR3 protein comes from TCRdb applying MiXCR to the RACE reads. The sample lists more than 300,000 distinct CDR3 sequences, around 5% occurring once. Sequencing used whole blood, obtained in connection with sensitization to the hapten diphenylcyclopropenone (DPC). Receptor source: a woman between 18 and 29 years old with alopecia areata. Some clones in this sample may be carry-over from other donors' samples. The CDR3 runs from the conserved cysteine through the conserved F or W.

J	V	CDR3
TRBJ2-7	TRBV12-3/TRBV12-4	CASSFARDSSYF
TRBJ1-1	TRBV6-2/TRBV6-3	CASSYSAVRQGGSNTEAFF
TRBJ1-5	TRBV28	CASSLWTGGEPQHF
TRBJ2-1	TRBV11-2	CASSSHKNGDRGFNEQFF
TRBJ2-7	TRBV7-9	CASSHGRGSNYEQYF
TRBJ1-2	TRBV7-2	CASSLAPTGKYGYTF
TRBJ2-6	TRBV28	CASSAGTGASSGANVLTF
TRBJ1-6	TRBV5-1	CASTSPGTSSPLHF
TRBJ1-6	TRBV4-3	CASSQATDLYNSPLHF
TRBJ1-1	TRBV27	CASRTETGDEVTEAFF
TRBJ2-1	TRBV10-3	CAAGGGANEQFF
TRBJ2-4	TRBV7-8	CASSWRQGVKIAKNIQYF
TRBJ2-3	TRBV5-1	CASRAEFGTDTQYF
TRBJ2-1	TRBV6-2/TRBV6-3	CASSYSSKGGSSYNEQFF
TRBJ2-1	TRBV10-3	CAISHGLSDNEQFF
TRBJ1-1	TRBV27	CASSPTGPAEAFF
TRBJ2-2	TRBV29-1	CSVEVAGWNTGELFF
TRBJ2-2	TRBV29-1	CSATGQPNTGELFF
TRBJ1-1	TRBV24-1	CATSRAGSNTEAFF
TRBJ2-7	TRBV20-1	CSASRVDYEQYF
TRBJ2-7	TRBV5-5	CASSLVRAPYEQYF
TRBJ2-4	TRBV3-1	CASSQGGENIQYF
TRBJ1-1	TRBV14	CASSHDNTEAFF
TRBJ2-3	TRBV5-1	CASSLFAGGQSDTQYF
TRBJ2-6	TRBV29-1	CSVEGDSSGANVLTF
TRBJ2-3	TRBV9	CASETGGLAETDTQYF
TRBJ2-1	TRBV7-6	CASSLITGESRNEQFF
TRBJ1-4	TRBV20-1	CSVRQGDTNEKLFF
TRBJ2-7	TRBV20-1	CSASPPGQGGYEQYF
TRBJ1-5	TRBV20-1	CSARPGEGLTQPQHF
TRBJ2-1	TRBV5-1	CASSKGTGNNEQFF
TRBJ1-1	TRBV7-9	CASSPRDRGFPLNTEAFF
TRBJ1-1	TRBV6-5	CASTTDQVSTEAFF
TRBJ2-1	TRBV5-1	CASSLDRVSRASEQFF
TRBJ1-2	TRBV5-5	CASSMTWGYTF
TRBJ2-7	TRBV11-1	CASSPYRGDYEQYF
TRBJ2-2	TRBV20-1	CSARATGNTGELFF
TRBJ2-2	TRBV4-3	CASSQHLAGANTGELFF
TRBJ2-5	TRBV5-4	CASSLEASGGQTQYF
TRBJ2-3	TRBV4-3	CASSQQTTTDTQYF
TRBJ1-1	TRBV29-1	CSAPGWNTEAFF
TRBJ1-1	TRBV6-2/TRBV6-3	CASSYIRETSEAFF
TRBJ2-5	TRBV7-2	CASSFFTQETQYF
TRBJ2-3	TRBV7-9	CASSLAGQVTTDTQYF
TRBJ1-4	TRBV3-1	CASRPGALGPNEKLFF
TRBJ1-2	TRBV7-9	CASSSGIYGYTF
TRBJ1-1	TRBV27	CASSLGQGETEAFF
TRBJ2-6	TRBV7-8	CASSKGTWGSGANVLTF